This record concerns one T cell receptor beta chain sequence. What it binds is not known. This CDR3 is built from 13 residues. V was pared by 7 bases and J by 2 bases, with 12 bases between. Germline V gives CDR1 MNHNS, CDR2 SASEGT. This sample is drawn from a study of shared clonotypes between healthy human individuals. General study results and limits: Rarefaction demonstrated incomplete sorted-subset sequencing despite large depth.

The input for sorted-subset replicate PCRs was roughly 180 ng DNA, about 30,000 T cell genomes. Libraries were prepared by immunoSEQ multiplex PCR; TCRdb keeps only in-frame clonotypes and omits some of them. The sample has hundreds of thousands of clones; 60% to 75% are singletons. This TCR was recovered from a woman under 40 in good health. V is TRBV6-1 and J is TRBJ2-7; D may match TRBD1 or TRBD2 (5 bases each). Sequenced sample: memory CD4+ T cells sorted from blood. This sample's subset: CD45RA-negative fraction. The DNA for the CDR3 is TGTGCCAGCACTAGGGACGGGACCTACGAGCAGTACTTC. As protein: CASTRDGTYEQYF.